This T cell receptor beta chain originates from a study of T cell repertoires in cytomegalovirus infection. The table lists this clonotype with a few counts. Its cognate antigen is unknown. TCRdb independently ran MiXCR on the reads; one entry per CDR3 protein. The sample lists hundreds of thousands of distinct CDR3 sequences; 30% to 35% were seen once. The V end lost 5 bases, the J end lost 0 bases, and 11 bases lay between the germline ends. The germline gives CDR1 MNHEY, CDR2 SVGAGI. This CDR3 comprises 15 residues. The chain has TRBV6-5 and TRBJ1-3; D is unclear. The origin of this receptor is a human donor in good health (CMV status not recorded). Some clones in this sample may be carry-over from other donors' samples. The starting material was cultured PBMCs, obtained from culture after CMV antigen stimulation. DNA for the CDR3: TGTGCCAGCAGTCGCACAGTCTTCTCTGGAAACACCATATATTTT. Translated: CASSRTVFSGNTIYF.